The rows below give T cell receptor beta chains drawn from one sample of a study of graft-versus-host responses after intestinal transplantation. The antigens for these receptors are not known. Profiling relied on immunoSEQ multiplex PCR, and the TCRdb table lists in-frame clones only, not all of them. The table has about 66,000 clones, about 92% seen once. The source was unstimulated CD8+ T cells sorted from spleen or lymph node cells, collected before intestinal transplant. These receptors were collected from a human donor who received an intestinal transplant. Both conserved end residues are part of each CDR3. The order of the fields is V gene, CDR3 length, J gene, clone size, D gene, CDR3 protein. A D gene is named only where the DNA matches it firmly. Expanded clones are given a class, and other clones once, few, many or no size at all.

v_gene: TRBV11-2; len: 17; j_gene: TRBJ2-1; abundance: once; d_gene: TRBD2; CDR3aa: CASSVSSSSGGYNEQFF
v_gene: TRBV20-1; len: 11; j_gene: TRBJ1-2; abundance: NA; d_gene: NA; CDR3aa: CSARGGEGYTF
v_gene: TRBV2; len: 10; j_gene: TRBJ1-1; abundance: NA; d_gene: NA; CDR3aa: CAGSQGEAFF
v_gene: TRBV27; len: 15; j_gene: TRBJ2-7; abundance: NA; d_gene: TRBD1; CDR3aa: CASSLGTGTPYEQYF
v_gene: TRBV19; len: 15; j_gene: TRBJ1-2; abundance: NA; d_gene: TRBD1; CDR3aa: CASNGGEGQHYGYTF
v_gene: TRBV27; len: 14; j_gene: TRBJ2-1; abundance: NA; d_gene: NA; CDR3aa: CASSLWRLSTKQFF
v_gene: TRBV5-5; len: 18; j_gene: TRBJ1-2; abundance: NA; d_gene: NA; CDR3aa: CASSLEGSYPTAHYGYTF
v_gene: TRBV19; len: 13; j_gene: TRBJ2-7; abundance: NA; d_gene: TRBD2; CDR3aa: CASSILTGGEQYF
v_gene: TRBV6-5; len: 14; j_gene: TRBJ1-1; abundance: NA; d_gene: NA; CDR3aa: CASSYSRSGTEAFF
v_gene: TRBV6-6; len: 13; j_gene: TRBJ2-7; abundance: NA; d_gene: NA; CDR3aa: CASFNIPTYERYF
v_gene: TRBV9; len: 16; j_gene: TRBJ2-7; abundance: NA; d_gene: TRBD1; CDR3aa: CASSPRQGATVYEQYF
v_gene: TRBV6-6; len: 13; j_gene: TRBJ2-7; abundance: NA; d_gene: TRBD2; CDR3aa: CASGGVSSYEQYF
v_gene: TRBV7-9; len: 12; j_gene: TRBJ1-1; abundance: NA; d_gene: NA; CDR3aa: CASRREDTEAFF
v_gene: TRBV19; len: 15; j_gene: TRBJ1-2; abundance: NA; d_gene: NA; CDR3aa: CASSIDLWDMRGYTF
v_gene: TRBV4-1; len: 17; j_gene: TRBJ1-6; abundance: few; d_gene: TRBD1; CDR3aa: CASSQVPGTGGNSPLHF
v_gene: TRBV7-6; len: 16; j_gene: TRBJ2-2; abundance: once; d_gene: NA; CDR3aa: CASSLVGSANTGELFF
v_gene: TRBV2; len: 19; j_gene: TRBJ1-6; abundance: NA; d_gene: TRBD1; CDR3aa: CASMGRLGHSGQGISPLHF
v_gene: TRBV6-5; len: 14; j_gene: TRBJ1-5; abundance: NA; d_gene: NA; CDR3aa: CASSAPGGNQPQHF